One and the same sample provided the 5 T cell receptor beta chains below, sequenced in a study of cytomegalovirus exposure and HLA in healthy donors. Generated by immunoSEQ multiplex PCR, the TCRdb table keeps only in-frame clones and is missing some. In the table there are fewer than 80,000 clones, 96% of which are singletons. Sequencing input: PBMCs. The receptors here all came from a woman aged 18-29 years in good health and CMV-seropositive.

The chain joins TRBV19 to TRBJ2-1; 10 bases are shared with TRBD1. V shed 3 bases and J 9 bases; nucleotides not matched to a gene: 11. The CDR3 runs to 16 residues. Per germline, CDR1 LNHDA and CDR2 SQIVND (reference sequence). As DNA, the CDR3 is TGTGCCAGTAGTATGGGGCCCGGGACAGGGGATAGTGAGCAGTTCTTC. It translates to CASSMGPGTGDSEQFF.

This chain uses TRBV2 with TRBJ1-1; D gene uncertain. V gave up 5 bases and J gave up 10 bases, with 8 bases separating them. The CDR3 loop spans 10 amino acids. Per the germline V gene, CDR1 is SNHLY and CDR2 is FYNNEI. The CDR3 spells CASSSGRAFF. The CDR3 DNA reads as TGTGCCAGCAGTTCTGGTAGAGCTTTCTTT.

The chain employs TRBV10-3 and TRBJ1-5, with unresolved D. CDR1 is ENHRY, CDR2 SYGVKD, per germline. The V end was cut by 3 bases, the J end by 6 bases, with 6 bases between. CDR3 size: 12 residues. CDR3: CAISDTPQPQHF. The CDR3 DNA follows: TGTGCCATCAGTGATACACCTCAGCCCCAGCATTTT.

This chain uses TRBV9 with TRBJ2-3; 10 nucleotides agree with TRBD2. Germline CDR1 is SGDLS and CDR2 is YYNGEE. V was pared by 0 bases and J by 6 bases, with 13 bases of the junction left unmatched. The CDR3 covers 18 residues. The CDR3 reads CASSVGLAGSTPVDTQYF. DNA of the CDR3: TGTGCCAGCAGCGTAGGACTAGCGGGCAGCACCCCGGTGGATACGCAGTATTTT.

The rearrangement joins TRBV13 to TRBJ2-5, with TRBD1 matching 7 bases. The junction had 8 bases not matched to a gene; V was cut back by 0 bases and J by 4 bases. This CDR3 has 16 amino acids. Germline CDR1 PRHDT, CDR2 FYEKMQ (reference sequence). The CDR3 DNA is TGTGCCAGCAGCTTAGGACAGGGGAAGATCCTAGAGACCCAGTACTTC. Its translation: CASSLGQGKILETQYF.